The rows below give T cell receptor beta chains drawn from one sample of a study of T cells in Graves' hyperthyroidism and ophthalmopathy. TCRdb re-derived calls from the multiplex PCR reads in MiXCR, one entry per CDR3 protein. This repertoire shows nearly 750,000 distinct CDR3 sequences, 35% found once; its top ten account for roughly 30%. Sample: blood. These receptors were obtained from a woman between 35 and 50 years old with Graves' hyperthyroidism. Both conserved end residues are part of each CDR3. A D gene is named only where the DNA matches it firmly. Size is omitted from some rows. Given values are once, few, many or a class for expanded clones.

v_call,j_call,clone_size,d_call,cdr3_aa,cdr3_nt
TRBV10-3,TRBJ2-2,NA,NA,CASNSDRTPNTGELFF,TGTGCCAGCAATTCCGATCGGACACCGAACACCGGGGAGCTGTTTTTT
TRBV6-4,TRBJ1-5,few,NA,CASSYSKWGRTPQHF,TGTGCCAGCAGTTACTCGAAGTGGGGTCGTACGCCCCAGCATTTT
TRBV7-2,TRBJ1-4,few,NA,CASIPGWGSEKLFF,TGTGCCAGCATCCCAGGGTGGGGGAGTGAAAAACTGTTTTTT
TRBV12-3/TRBV12-4,TRBJ1-1,many,NA,CASSPLQGNTEAFF,TGTGCCAGCAGTCCGCTACAGGGGAACACTGAAGCTTTCTTT
TRBV4-3,TRBJ2-5,NA,NA,CASSQDSGIMETQYF,TGCGCCAGCAGCCAAGACAGTGGCATAATGGAGACCCAGTACTTC
TRBV5-4,TRBJ1-2,many,NA,CASSLSPGDYGYTF,TGTGCCAGCAGCTTATCGCCCGGGGACTATGGCTACACCTTC
TRBV7-9,TRBJ2-6,many,NA,CASIEGPSGANVLTF,TGTGCCAGCATCGAGGGACCCTCTGGGGCCAACGTCCTGACTTTC
TRBV2,TRBJ1-3,NA,NA,CASSDGIGNTIYF,TGTGCCAGCAGTGACGGGATAGGAAACACCATATATTTT
TRBV7-3,TRBJ2-2,NA,NA,CASSPGPLIAGELFF,TGTGCCAGCTCACCAGGTCCCTTGATCGCCGGGGAGCTGTTTTTT
TRBV4-1,TRBJ2-7,few,TRBD2,CASSQGVVVAGDYEQYF,TGCGCCAGCAGCCAAGGAGTGGTAGTAGCGGGAGATTACGAGCAGTACTTC
TRBV7-6,TRBJ2-3,NA,NA,CASSPGGGTQYF,TGTGCCAGCAGTCCCGGGGGAGGAACGCAGTATTTT
TRBV9,TRBJ1-6,many,NA,CASSVGQYNSPLHF,TGTGCCAGCAGCGTAGGACAGTATAATTCACCCCTCCACTTT
TRBV7-2,TRBJ1-5,many,NA,CASSLGGDDQPQHF,TGTGCCAGCAGCTTAGGAGGGGACGATCAGCCCCAGCATTTT
TRBV5-1,TRBJ2-7,NA,TRBD1,CASSRQGEPYEQYF,TGCGCCAGCAGCCGACAGGGCGAACCCTACGAGCAGTACTTC
TRBV12-3/TRBV12-4,TRBJ1-1,NA,TRBD1,CASDNRGPGTEAFF,TGTGCTAGTGATAACAGGGGGCCAGGAACTGAAGCTTTCTTT
TRBV5-1,TRBJ1-2,few,NA,CASSYIWQTTGGYTF,TGCGCCAGCAGCTACATATGGCAGACCACGGGAGGCTACACCTTC
TRBV2,TRBJ1-5,NA,NA,CASRFDGSNQPQHF,TGTGCCAGCAGATTTGACGGTAGCAATCAGCCCCAGCATTTT
TRBV7-2,TRBJ2-7,few,NA,CASSDGSAVFFYEQYF,TGTGCCAGCAGCGATGGCTCGGCGGTTTTCTTCTACGAGCAGTACTTC
TRBV19,TRBJ1-1,NA,TRBD1,CASSTTGGYLGTEAFF,TGTGCCAGTAGTACGACAGGGGGCTATTTGGGAACTGAAGCTTTCTTT
TRBV29-1,TRBJ2-7,few,TRBD2,CSVATTSGVTYEQYF,TGCAGCGTTGCAACTACTAGCGGGGTTACCTACGAGCAGTACTTC
TRBV15,TRBJ2-1,NA,NA,CATSRLAGPYNEQFF,TGTGCCACCAGCAGACTCGCGGGGCCCTACAATGAGCAGTTCTTC
TRBV10-3,TRBJ2-5,many,NA,CAISRGETQYF,TGTGCCATCAGTAGGGGAGAGACCCAGTACTTC
TRBV5-1,TRBJ1-1,NA,NA,CASTQTWTPAGTEAFF,TGCGCCAGCACCCAGACCTGGACACCAGCGGGCACTGAAGCTTTCTTT
TRBV11-2,TRBJ1-5,NA,NA,CASKFLGTPNSNQPQHF,TGTGCCAGCAAATTTCTCGGGACTCCCAATAGCAATCAGCCCCAGCATTTT
TRBV9,TRBJ2-7,NA,NA,CASSLTTGYSYEQYF,TGTGCCAGCAGCTTAACGACTGGGTACTCCTACGAGCAGTACTTC
TRBV7-9,TRBJ1-1,NA,NA,CASSLPPGVNTEAFF,TGTGCCAGCAGCTTACCCCCGGGTGTGAACACTGAAGCTTTCTTT
TRBV4-3,TRBJ2-7,NA,NA,CASSQDYTGPYEQYF,TGCGCCAGCAGCCAAGACTACACTGGTCCCTACGAGCAGTACTTC
TRBV6-5,TRBJ2-7,NA,TRBD2,CASSRSGRGSYEQYF,TGTGCCAGCAGCCGGAGCGGGAGGGGTTCCTACGAGCAGTACTTC
TRBV6-5,TRBJ1-1,NA,NA,CACSYSASWNTEAFF,TGTGCCTGCAGTTACTCCGCCAGTTGGAACACTGAAGCTTTCTTT
TRBV10-3,TRBJ2-6,many,NA,CAADSGFGANVLTF,TGTGCCGCAGACTCCGGGTTCGGGGCCAACGTCCTGACTTTC
TRBV10-3,TRBJ2-7,NA,NA,CAISDSRGNGQYF,TGTGCCATCAGTGATAGCAGGGGCAACGGGCAGTACTTC
TRBV10-3,TRBJ1-2,NA,NA,CAISGTTEGYTF,TGTGCCATCAGTGGGACGACAGAGGGGTACACCTTC
TRBV19,TRBJ1-3,NA,TRBD1,CATGPSLQAGGIGNTTYF,TGTGCCACCGGACCCAGCCTCCAGGCAGGGGGTATTGGAAACACCACATATTTT
TRBV24-1,TRBJ2-2,NA,NA,CASSFGAGKAGELFF,TGTGCCAGCAGTTTCGGGGCAGGGAAGGCCGGGGAGCTGTTTTTT
TRBV7-9,TRBJ1-1,many,NA,CASSQQLNTEAFF,TGTGCCAGCAGCCAACAATTGAACACTGAAGCTTTCTTT
TRBV15,TRBJ2-7,few,NA,CATSRALGSSEQYF,TGTGCCACCAGCAGAGCCCTCGGGAGCAGCGAGCAGTACTTC
TRBV12-3/TRBV12-4,TRBJ1-1,NA,NA,CASSPPGWEAFF,TGTGCCAGCAGTCCCCCAGGGTGGGAAGCTTTCTTT
TRBV7-9,TRBJ1-5,many,TRBD1,CASSLGAGGNQPQHF,TGTGCCAGCAGCTTAGGCGCAGGGGGTAATCAGCCCCAGCATTTT
TRBV7-8,TRBJ2-7,NA,TRBD1,CASSQDSYDRGNEQYF,TGCGCCAGCAGCCAAGATTCGTACGACAGGGGAAACGAGCAGTACTTC
TRBV7-9,TRBJ1-1,NA,NA,CASSQSVIGEAFF,TGCGCCAGCAGCCAAAGCGTTATTGGTGAAGCTTTCTTT
TRBV10-3,TRBJ2-2,NA,NA,CAIRPTRDGELFF,TGTGCCATCAGACCAACCCGAGACGGGGAGCTGTTTTTT
TRBV12-3/TRBV12-4,TRBJ1-5,NA,NA,CASSSHHQPQHF,TGTGCCAGCAGTTCTCATCATCAGCCCCAGCATTTT
TRBV6-1,TRBJ1-1,NA,NA,CASATMNTEAFF,TGTGCCAGCGCAACAATGAACACTGAAGCTTTCTTT
TRBV13,TRBJ2-7,NA,TRBD1,CASSGRTGGSYEQYF,TGTGCCAGCAGCGGTCGGACAGGGGGCTCCTACGAGCAGTACTTC
TRBV6-5,TRBJ1-5,NA,NA,CASSYSALRDGQPQHF,TGTGCCAGCAGTTACTCGGCACTAAGGGACGGACAGCCCCAGCATTTT
TRBV19,TRBJ1-3,many,NA,CASRVTSGNTIYF,TGTGCCAGTAGGGTGACCTCTGGAAACACCATATATTTT